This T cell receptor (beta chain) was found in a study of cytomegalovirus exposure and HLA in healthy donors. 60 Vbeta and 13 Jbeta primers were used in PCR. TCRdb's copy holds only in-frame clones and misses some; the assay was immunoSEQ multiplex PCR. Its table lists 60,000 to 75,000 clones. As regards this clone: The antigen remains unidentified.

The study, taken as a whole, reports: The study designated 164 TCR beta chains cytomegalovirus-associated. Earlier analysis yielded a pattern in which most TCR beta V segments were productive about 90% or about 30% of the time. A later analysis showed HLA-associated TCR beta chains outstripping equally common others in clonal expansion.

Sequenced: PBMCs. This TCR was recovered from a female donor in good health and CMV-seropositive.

This chain's CDR3 is CATSRDRADTGETQYF. The CDR3 region has the DNA TGTGCCACCAGCAGAGATAGGGCAGACACAGGGGAGACCCAGTACTTC. This chain connects TRBV15 to TRBJ2-5, with D perhaps TRBD1 (6 bases). V was cut by 0 bases and J by 5 bases, with 16 bases left in between. Germline V gene lookup returns CDR1 LNHNV and CDR2 YYDKDF (reference sequence). The CDR3 covers 16 residues. Combining the CDR3 with reference TRBV15 and TRBJ2-5 gives the whole variable domain DAMVIQNPRYQVTQFGKPVTLSCSQTLNHNVMYWYQQKSSQAPKLLFHYYDKDFNNEADTPDNFQSRRPNTSFCFLDIRSPGLGDTAMYLCATSRDRADTGETQYFGPGTRLLVL.